This T cell receptor beta chain was profiled in a study of glioma-infiltrating T cells. Broader study findings: Non-neoplastic patients had below-expected tissue-blood divergence, while all gliomas exceeded expectation.

The CDR3 is made up of 14 amino acids. Germline CDR1 KGHSH, CDR2 LQKENI. In regard to this clonotype: Its antigen is unidentified. A much larger clone is a single base away; this may be a read error.

The iRepertoire nested amplicon-rescue multiplex PCR amplified TCR alpha and beta CDR3s from RNA. One entry per CDR3 protein results from TCRdb running MiXCR on the multiplex PCR reads. The sample carries around 20,000 distinct CDR3 sequences, around 23% recorded once. The origin of this receptor is a human donor with low-grade glioma or glioblastoma, undergoing nonglioma brain surgery, or in good health (not recorded which). The material sequenced was glioma tissue, nonneoplastic brain tissue, or PBMCs (not recorded which). The gene calls are TRBV18 and TRBJ2-3; D may be TRBD1 (5 bases). The J call may be mistaken, given a closer DNA end match to TRBJ1-5. The CDR3 spells CASSRSALTDTQHF. DNA of the CDR3: TGTGCCAGCTCAAGGTCAGCGTTGACAGATACGCAGCATTTT.